These T cell receptor beta chains were read from a single sample in a study of blood T cell repertoires in COVID-19. Profiling relied on immunoSEQ multiplex PCR, and the TCRdb table lists in-frame clones only, not all of them. This sample has roughly 32,000 clones, with approximately 86% found just once. The sample was peripheral blood. Receptors were obtained from a human donor in a cohort sampled during active COVID-19. Each CDR3 is given with its conserved first and last residue. The D gene is left open where the match is weak. Expanded clones get a size class; other rows say once, few or many, or leave the size out.

j_gene,abundance,v_gene,d_gene,len,CDR3nt,CDR3aa
TRBJ2-2,NA,TRBV5-1,TRBD1,15,TGCGCCAGCACGCAGGGGGTCGTTAGCACCGGGGAGCTGTTTTTT,CASTQGVVSTGELFF
TRBJ1-4,once,TRBV30,TRBD1,15,TGTGCCTGGAGTGTAGGGGGACAGCTTAATGAAAAACTGTTTTTT,CAWSVGGQLNEKLFF
TRBJ2-7,NA,TRBV7-7,NA,13,TGTGCTAGCAGTATAGGGGGGGACTACGAGCAGTACTTC,CASSIGGDYEQYF
TRBJ2-7,NA,TRBV19,TRBD1,14,TGTGCCAGTAGTATCGGGACAGGGGCCTACGAGCAGTACTTC,CASSIGTGAYEQYF
TRBJ2-1,NA,TRBV19,NA,17,TGTGCCAGTACACCCCAGGTAGGGGTCCTTTCCTACAATGAGCAGTTCTTC,CASTPQVGVLSYNEQFF
TRBJ1-2,NA,TRBV6-1,NA,13,TGTGCCAGCAGTGACCGCGGGGGCTGGGGCTACACCTTC,CASSDRGGWGYTF
TRBJ1-5,few,TRBV11-2,NA,13,TGTGCCAGCAGCCCTTATAGCAATCAGCCCCAGCATTTT,CASSPYSNQPQHF
TRBJ2-7,NA,TRBV24-1,TRBD1,13,TGTGCCACCGACAGGGGGCTCTTCCCCGAGCAGTACTTC,CATDRGLFPEQYF
TRBJ1-2,NA,TRBV4-1,NA,13,TGCGCCAGCAGCCAGTCACAGATAAGTGGCTACACCTTC,CASSQSQISGYTF
TRBJ2-7,NA,TRBV19,NA,11,TGTGCCAGCGGACACTTCTACGAGCAGTACTTC,CASGHFYEQYF
TRBJ2-3,once,TRBV18,NA,14,TGTGCCAGCTCACCCCTAGCCTCCACAGATACGCAGTATTTT,CASSPLASTDTQYF
TRBJ1-4,NA,TRBV5-1,NA,12,TGCGCCAGCAGCTTGACAGGGGAAAAACTGTTTTTT,CASSLTGEKLFF
TRBJ2-4,NA,TRBV20-1,NA,11,TGCAGTGCGAAGAGTCCCGGGATTCAGTACTTC,CSAKSPGIQYF
TRBJ1-2,NA,TRBV5-4,NA,13,TGTGCCAGCAGCAGAAGGGGGTCGGATGGCTACACCTTC,CASSRRGSDGYTF
TRBJ1-4,NA,TRBV19,NA,14,TGTGCCAGCAAACAGCCTGCAACTAATGAAAAACTGTTTTTT,CASKQPATNEKLFF
TRBJ2-1,NA,TRBV6-5,TRBD2,12,TGTGCCAGCAGACTAGCGGGGGGTGAGCAGTTCTTC,CASRLAGGEQFF
TRBJ2-7,NA,TRBV6-4,NA,10,TGTGCCAGGAGACTCTACGAGCAGTACTTC,CARRLYEQYF
TRBJ2-5,once,TRBV4-1,TRBD1,16,TGCGCCAGCAGCCAAGAGCGACAGGGCACACAAGAGACCCAGTACTTC,CASSQERQGTQETQYF
TRBJ2-1,NA,TRBV9,NA,15,TGTGCCAGCAACCGAGGGGGGGGCTCCTACAATGAGCAGTTCTTC,CASNRGGGSYNEQFF
TRBJ2-1,NA,TRBV5-1,TRBD2,16,TGCGCCAGCAGCCTGGGACTAGCGGCGGGGGGGTATGAGCAGTTCTTC,CASSLGLAAGGYEQFF
TRBJ2-5,NA,TRBV23-1,TRBD2,18,TGCGCCAGCAGTCAATCGATACTAGCGGGGGGTGACCAAGAGACCCAGTACTTC,CASSQSILAGGDQETQYF
TRBJ2-5,once,TRBV11-2,TRBD1,15,TGTGCCAGCAGCTTAGCCGGACAGGGGTTTGGGACCCAGTACTTC,CASSLAGQGFGTQYF
TRBJ1-2,NA,TRBV6-5,TRBD1,15,TGTGCCAGCAGTCTAAGGGGACAGGGAATCTATGGCTACACCTTC,CASSLRGQGIYGYTF
TRBJ2-5,NA,TRBV7-2,NA,13,TGTGCCAGCAGCACAATCAGCGGGGAGACCCAGTACTTC,CASSTISGETQYF
TRBJ1-3,NA,TRBV30,NA,14,TGTGCCTGGAGTGTCGGAGGTGCTGGAAACACCATATATTTT,CAWSVGGAGNTIYF
TRBJ2-5,NA,TRBV29-1,NA,14,TGCAGCGTTGGGGCAGGAGGGTACCAAGAGACCCAGTACTTC,CSVGAGGYQETQYF
TRBJ2-7,NA,TRBV19,NA,14,TGTGCCAGTAGTACCGGGAAGGGGGGGCACGAGCAGTACTTC,CASSTGKGGHEQYF
TRBJ2-7,NA,TRBV12-5,TRBD1,15,TGTGCTAGTGGTCCGACAGGGCTCGCTCTGGGGGAGCAGTACTTC,CASGPTGLALGEQYF
TRBJ1-2,NA,TRBV5-1,TRBD1,15,TGCGCCAGCAGCAAGGACAGGGTCTCCAACTATGGCTACACCTTC,CASSKDRVSNYGYTF
TRBJ2-1,NA,TRBV5-5,NA,15,TGTGCCAGCAGCATCTCTTCGGCGGACTACAATGAGCAGTTCTTC,CASSISSADYNEQFF
TRBJ2-7,NA,TRBV10-3,TRBD1,13,TGTGCCATCAGTCCCGGGACAGCCTACGAGCAGTACTTC,CAISPGTAYEQYF
TRBJ2-2,NA,TRBV30,TRBD1,15,TGTGCCTGGCGCTTGGGCAGGGGGCTGGCCGGGGAGCTGTTTTTT,CAWRLGRGLAGELFF
TRBJ2-2,NA,TRBV11-2,NA,15,TGTGCCAGCAGCTTCCGCGGACAGAACACCGGGGAGCTGTTTTTT,CASSFRGQNTGELFF
TRBJ1-1,NA,TRBV5-1,TRBD1,15,TGCGCCAGCAGCCTAGGACAGGCAATGAACACTGAAGCTTTCTTT,CASSLGQAMNTEAFF
TRBJ1-1,NA,TRBV3-1/TRBV3-2,NA,13,TGTGCCAGCAGCCAAGACCGACAGGTACAAGCTTTCTTT,CASSQDRQVQAFF
TRBJ2-5,NA,TRBV9,TRBD2,17,TGTGCCAGCAGCGTAGGAGCTAGCGGGGGGGCTCAAGAGACCCAGTACTTC,CASSVGASGGAQETQYF
TRBJ2-1,NA,TRBV7-9,NA,14,TGTGCCAGCAGCTTAGGGAGCGGCTACAATGAGCAGTTCTTC,CASSLGSGYNEQFF
TRBJ1-1,NA,TRBV3-1/TRBV3-2,TRBD1,14,TGTGCCAGCAGCCGGGGACAGCTGAACACTGAAGCTTTCTTT,CASSRGQLNTEAFF
TRBJ2-3,NA,TRBV29-1,NA,12,TGCAGCCTCGACAGGCGGGCAGATACGCAGTATTTT,CSLDRRADTQYF
TRBJ2-7,NA,TRBV11-2,NA,15,TGTGCCAGCAGCTTAGCCACGGGACACCTTTACGAGCAGTACTTC,CASSLATGHLYEQYF
TRBJ2-4,NA,TRBV30,TRBD2,14,TGTGCCTGGAGTGTGGGGAGCGGGGGGAACATTCAGTACTTC,CAWSVGSGGNIQYF
TRBJ2-5,NA,TRBV5-4,TRBD1,15,TGTGCCAGCAGCCCGGACGGGACAGTCCAAGAGACCCAGTACTTC,CASSPDGTVQETQYF
TRBJ1-2,NA,TRBV5-6,TRBD1,16,TGTGCCAGCAGCTTTGGACAGGGAGCCCTCAACTATGGCTACACCTTC,CASSFGQGALNYGYTF
TRBJ2-7,NA,TRBV18,NA,15,TGTGCCAGCTCACGGCGTGGCGGAAGCTCCTACGAGCAGTACTTC,CASSRRGGSSYEQYF
TRBJ1-3,NA,TRBV15,TRBD1,16,TGTGCCACCAGCAGAGAGGGACAGGGGGCAAGAAACACCATATATTTT,CATSREGQGARNTIYF
TRBJ2-7,NA,TRBV19,TRBD2,13,TGTGCCAGTAGTATTAGCGGGAATCGCGAGCAGTACTTC,CASSISGNREQYF